The present entry profiles one T cell receptor beta chain with its context. There is no known antigen for this receptor. Base qualities are not recorded, but no much larger clone differs from it by a single base. The data derive from a study of brain T cells in children with intractable seizures (dated by TCRdb to the early 2020s). Concerning the study at large: A NanoString immunology panel was first used to screen resected brain tissue from 40 to 60 pediatric epilepsy surgery cases for immune gene transcripts. Among the approximately twelve selected surgery cases, pre-surgery blood was additionally sequenced for eight, leaving four cases with brain tissue only.

The immunoSEQ assay was applied to genomic DNA to generate the TCR beta chain sequences. Concerning the study's data processing: CDR3 sequences not starting with the conserved framework cysteine at position 104 were manually removed. To get clonality, the normalized Shannon's Diversity Index was subtracted from one, giving values from 0 (maximal diversity) to 1 (oligoclonal). Chi-squared comparison-of-proportions tests were used to check whether the frequency of the same CDR3 differed between samples, for example brain versus blood. Public clonotypes were found by searching immuneACCESS, and the VDJdb browser was used to assess similarity to known antiviral clonotypes. TCRdb took this table from immuneACCESS and kept in-frame rearrangements with V and J called. Such tables lack part of the clones; where checked against another copy, unresolved V genes explain under half of the gap, and the rest is unexplained. V and J calls plus clone size are reproduced from that table; the DNA served to infer D and trimming. The sample data list roughly 80,000 clones, and 90% to 95% of these were observed just once. In total, the top ten clones hold about 23% of the sample.

Reading the germline V gene (reference sequence) gives CDR1 SEHNR and CDR2 FQNEAQ. The junction shows trimming of 4 bases on V and 1 base on J, plus 13 bases between the germline ends. The CDR3 goes from the cysteine to the phenylalanine over 15 residues. Of the read, only the CDR3 DNA is kept; its 45 bases are in frame from base 1. In the paper's terms, the time point label means: resected brain tissue, or blood drawn just prior to surgery. The surgery cases that showed the highest brain T cell transcript signatures were chosen for TCR beta chain sequencing of brain tissue, and of blood when it was available. Patients had been treated with at least one anti-epileptic drug before surgery. The TCR-sequenced patients were children whose drug-resistant epilepsy was caused by tuberous sclerosis complex, focal cortical dysplasia, Rasmussen encephalitis or hemimegalencephaly. Blood samples were collected immediately before the epilepsy surgery. Bulk genomic DNA was isolated from unsorted brain tissue and whole blood using the Monarch genomic DNA purification kit.

Broader findings and caveats from the paper: Sequencing depth differed between pre- and post-surgery blood, so clones missing from the pre-surgery sample may reflect undersampling. Viral specificity was inferred only from CDR3 sequence similarity, and patients' HCMV serostatus was unknown.

Sequenced here: peripheral blood, sampled at surgery. The sequence joins TRBV7-9 to TRBJ1-1; the D gene is perhaps TRBD1, from 5 matching bases. The source is a girl aged 2-10 years with Rasmussen encephalitis and intractable seizures. DNA sequence: TGTGCCAGCAGCTCGTCCTGGGGACCGAACACTGAAGCTTTCTTT. Its amino acids are CASSSSWGPNTEAFF.